The rows below give T cell receptor beta chains drawn from one sample of a study of cytomegalovirus exposure and HLA in healthy donors. Assay used: immunoSEQ multiplex PCR; TCRdb lists only in-frame clones, some missing. The sample records around 260,000 clones, over 70% being singletons. The specimen was PBMCs. These receptors originate from a girl aged 2 to 10 in good health and CMV-seronegative. Each CDR3 is given with its conserved first and last residue. Fields, in order: clone size, D gene, CDR3 length, J gene, V gene, CDR3 protein, CDR3 DNA. The D gene is left open where the match is weak. Clone size is stated in some rows and not others, as once, few, many or a class when expanded.

clone_size: .; d_call: .; cdr3_length: 15; j_call: TRBJ1-1; v_call: TRBV4-1; cdr3_aa: CASSQSGPGNTEAFF; cdr3_nt: TGCGCCAGCAGCCAATCAGGGCCGGGGAACACTGAAGCTTTCTTT
clone_size: once; d_call: .; cdr3_length: 11; j_call: TRBJ1-2; v_call: TRBV28; cdr3_aa: CASTTRRGYTF; cdr3_nt: TGTGCCAGCACTACTCGGCGGGGCTACACCTTC
clone_size: .; d_call: .; cdr3_length: 15; j_call: TRBJ2-3; v_call: TRBV6-5; cdr3_aa: CASSYSSRMTDTQYF; cdr3_nt: TGTGCCAGCAGTTACTCGTCTAGAATGACAGATACGCAGTATTTT
clone_size: .; d_call: TRBD1; cdr3_length: 15; j_call: TRBJ1-4; v_call: TRBV4-1; cdr3_aa: CASSPLPGGMEKLFF; cdr3_nt: TGCGCCAGCAGCCCCCTGCCAGGGGGGATGGAAAAACTGTTTTTT
clone_size: .; d_call: .; cdr3_length: 14; j_call: TRBJ2-7; v_call: TRBV5-6; cdr3_aa: CASSLGHPSYEQYF; cdr3_nt: TGTGCCAGCAGCTTGGGACACCCCTCCTACGAGCAGTACTTC
clone_size: .; d_call: .; cdr3_length: 17; j_call: TRBJ1-3; v_call: TRBV4-1; cdr3_aa: CASSQDVIWSSGNTIYF; cdr3_nt: TGCGCCAGCAGCCAAGATGTAATTTGGAGCTCTGGAAACACCATATATTTT
clone_size: .; d_call: TRBD1; cdr3_length: 15; j_call: TRBJ1-1; v_call: TRBV5-1; cdr3_aa: CASKSGLQGTWAAFF; cdr3_nt: TGCGCCAGCAAATCGGGGTTACAGGGGACTTGGGCGGCTTTCTTT
clone_size: .; d_call: .; cdr3_length: 14; j_call: TRBJ1-5; v_call: TRBV28; cdr3_aa: CASSSRGSNQPQHF; cdr3_nt: TGTGCCAGCAGTTCAAGGGGAAGCAATCAGCCCCAGCATTTT
clone_size: once; d_call: .; cdr3_length: 13; j_call: TRBJ2-2; v_call: TRBV5-1; cdr3_aa: CASSFQGTGELFF; cdr3_nt: TGCGCCAGCAGCTTTCAGGGTACCGGGGAGCTGTTTTTT
clone_size: .; d_call: .; cdr3_length: 15; j_call: TRBJ1-1; v_call: TRBV9; cdr3_aa: CASSASGNPNTEAFF; cdr3_nt: TGTGCCAGCAGCGCTTCCGGGAACCCTAACACTGAAGCTTTCTTT
clone_size: .; d_call: TRBD2; cdr3_length: 20; j_call: TRBJ2-1; v_call: TRBV4-1; cdr3_aa: CASSQADYGSIAGGPNEQFF; cdr3_nt: TGCGCCAGCAGCCAAGCTGACTACGGATCTATAGCGGGGGGGCCGAACGAGCAGTTCTTC
clone_size: .; d_call: .; cdr3_length: 15; j_call: TRBJ1-1; v_call: TRBV30; cdr3_aa: CAWSVRGKIDTEAFF; cdr3_nt: TGTGCCTGGAGTGTACGGGGTAAGATTGACACTGAAGCTTTCTTT
clone_size: .; d_call: .; cdr3_length: 15; j_call: TRBJ1-3; v_call: TRBV28; cdr3_aa: CASRSGLWPRNTIYF; cdr3_nt: TGTGCCAGCAGGTCCGGACTATGGCCACGAAACACCATATATTTT
clone_size: .; d_call: .; cdr3_length: 13; j_call: TRBJ2-7; v_call: TRBV4-2; cdr3_aa: CASSQEDTTRKYF; cdr3_nt: TGTGCCAGCAGCCAAGAAGATACGACTAGGAAGTACTTC
clone_size: .; d_call: .; cdr3_length: 14; j_call: TRBJ2-7; v_call: TRBV5-1; cdr3_aa: CASSHPGGRYEQYF; cdr3_nt: TGCGCCAGCAGCCATCCCGGGGGGCGGTACGAGCAGTACTTC
clone_size: .; d_call: TRBD1; cdr3_length: 14; j_call: TRBJ1-1; v_call: TRBV7-3; cdr3_aa: CASSLSRDRDEAFF; cdr3_nt: TGTGCCAGCAGCTTATCTCGGGACAGGGACGAAGCTTTCTTT
clone_size: .; d_call: .; cdr3_length: 12; j_call: TRBJ2-1; v_call: TRBV30; cdr3_aa: CAWSVLSGGQFF; cdr3_nt: TGTGCCTGGAGTGTTCTGAGTGGCGGGCAGTTCTTC
clone_size: .; d_call: .; cdr3_length: 13; j_call: TRBJ2-5; v_call: TRBV7-7; cdr3_aa: CASSFEGGGTQYF; cdr3_nt: TGTGCCAGCAGCTTTGAAGGAGGAGGGACCCAGTACTTC
clone_size: .; d_call: TRBD2; cdr3_length: 13; j_call: TRBJ2-1; v_call: TRBV14; cdr3_aa: CASSHIAGRLRFF; cdr3_nt: TGTGCCAGCAGCCATATAGCGGGTCGGCTTAGGTTCTTC
clone_size: .; d_call: .; cdr3_length: 13; j_call: TRBJ1-5; v_call: TRBV10-1; cdr3_aa: CASSESSTQPQHF; cdr3_nt: TGCGCCAGCAGTGAGTCCAGTACTCAGCCCCAGCATTTT
clone_size: .; d_call: TRBD1; cdr3_length: 15; j_call: TRBJ1-1; v_call: TRBV27; cdr3_aa: CASSSTGDGGTEAFF; cdr3_nt: TGTGCCAGCAGTTCGACAGGGGATGGAGGCACTGAAGCTTTCTTT
clone_size: .; d_call: .; cdr3_length: 14; j_call: TRBJ1-3; v_call: TRBV7-9; cdr3_aa: CASSSQGNGNTIYF; cdr3_nt: TGTGCCAGCAGCTCGCAGGGAAATGGAAACACCATATATTTT
clone_size: .; d_call: .; cdr3_length: 13; j_call: TRBJ2-7; v_call: TRBV27; cdr3_aa: CASSGRGYYEQYF; cdr3_nt: TGTGCCAGCAGTGGACGGGGTTACTACGAGCAGTACTTC
clone_size: .; d_call: .; cdr3_length: 15; j_call: TRBJ2-4; v_call: TRBV2; cdr3_aa: CASSVGRLAKNIQYF; cdr3_nt: TGTGCCAGCAGTGTGGGGAGATTAGCCAAAAACATTCAGTACTTC
clone_size: once; d_call: .; cdr3_length: 14; j_call: TRBJ2-7; v_call: TRBV9; cdr3_aa: CASSVVDSAYEQYF; cdr3_nt: TGTGCCAGCAGCGTAGTGGACAGCGCCTACGAGCAGTACTTC
clone_size: once; d_call: .; cdr3_length: 15; j_call: TRBJ1-1; v_call: TRBV6-1; cdr3_aa: CASNSWLGRNTEAFF; cdr3_nt: TGTGCCAGCAATAGCTGGTTGGGGAGGAACACTGAAGCTTTCTTT
clone_size: .; d_call: .; cdr3_length: 15; j_call: TRBJ2-1; v_call: TRBV7-8; cdr3_aa: CASSLRRGNYNEQFF; cdr3_nt: TGTGCCAGCAGCTTACGTCGCGGGAATTACAATGAGCAGTTCTTC
clone_size: .; d_call: .; cdr3_length: 13; j_call: TRBJ1-1; v_call: TRBV10-3; cdr3_aa: CAIGGGTNTEAFF; cdr3_nt: TGTGCCATCGGGGGGGGCACGAACACTGAAGCTTTCTTT
clone_size: few; d_call: TRBD1; cdr3_length: 15; j_call: TRBJ2-1; v_call: TRBV5-4; cdr3_aa: CASSETGDSYNEQFF; cdr3_nt: TGTGCCAGCAGCGAAACAGGGGACTCCTACAATGAGCAGTTCTTC
clone_size: .; d_call: TRBD2; cdr3_length: 18; j_call: TRBJ2-1; v_call: TRBV28; cdr3_aa: CASSFCRAGGPFLDEQFF; cdr3_nt: TGTGCCAGCAGTTTTTGCAGAGCGGGAGGGCCTTTTTTGGATGAGCAGTTCTTC
clone_size: .; d_call: .; cdr3_length: 15; j_call: TRBJ2-6; v_call: TRBV6-6; cdr3_aa: CASSPRASGANVLTF; cdr3_nt: TGTGCCAGCAGTCCCAGGGCCTCTGGGGCCAACGTCCTGACTTTC
clone_size: few; d_call: .; cdr3_length: 13; j_call: TRBJ2-1; v_call: TRBV4-1; cdr3_aa: CASSPRPYNEQFF; cdr3_nt: TGCGCCAGCAGCCCGAGGCCCTACAATGAGCAGTTCTTC
clone_size: .; d_call: .; cdr3_length: 14; j_call: TRBJ2-7; v_call: TRBV9; cdr3_aa: CASSGGTELYEQYF; cdr3_nt: TGTGCCAGCAGCGGGGGGACTGAACTATACGAGCAGTACTTC
clone_size: once; d_call: TRBD1; cdr3_length: 16; j_call: TRBJ2-5; v_call: TRBV19; cdr3_aa: CASSKSPGQGSETQYF; cdr3_nt: TGTGCCAGTAGTAAATCGCCGGGACAGGGTTCGGAGACCCAGTACTTC
clone_size: .; d_call: .; cdr3_length: 15; j_call: TRBJ2-3; v_call: TRBV28; cdr3_aa: CASKNTFSSTDTQYF; cdr3_nt: TGTGCCAGCAAAAACACCTTTTCTAGCACAGATACGCAGTATTTT
clone_size: .; d_call: .; cdr3_length: 13; j_call: TRBJ2-3; v_call: TRBV5-6; cdr3_aa: CASSPGDTDTQYF; cdr3_nt: TGTGCCAGCAGCCCAGGGGACACAGATACGCAGTATTTT
clone_size: .; d_call: .; cdr3_length: 15; j_call: TRBJ1-5; v_call: TRBV6-1; cdr3_aa: CASSTGTFRNQPQHF; cdr3_nt: TGTGCCAGCAGTACCGGGACTTTCCGCAATCAGCCCCAGCATTTT
clone_size: .; d_call: TRBD1; cdr3_length: 13; j_call: TRBJ2-7; v_call: TRBV5-4; cdr3_aa: CASSGQGTFEQYF; cdr3_nt: TGTGCCAGCAGCGGACAGGGAACCTTCGAGCAGTACTTC
clone_size: .; d_call: TRBD1; cdr3_length: 15; j_call: TRBJ2-7; v_call: TRBV19; cdr3_aa: CASSPRDRSSYEQYF; cdr3_nt: TGTGCCAGTAGCCCCCGGGACAGGTCCTCCTACGAGCAGTACTTC
clone_size: .; d_call: TRBD2; cdr3_length: 15; j_call: TRBJ2-1; v_call: TRBV9; cdr3_aa: CASSYGLAGGNEQFF; cdr3_nt: TGTGCCAGCAGCTACGGTCTAGCGGGAGGTAATGAGCAGTTCTTC
clone_size: .; d_call: .; cdr3_length: 11; j_call: TRBJ2-1; v_call: TRBV20-1; cdr3_aa: CAPWSGREQFF; cdr3_nt: TGCGCCCCTTGGAGCGGGCGTGAGCAGTTCTTC
clone_size: .; d_call: .; cdr3_length: 11; j_call: TRBJ2-7; v_call: TRBV10-3; cdr3_aa: CAGRSGNEQYF; cdr3_nt: TGTGCAGGAAGAAGCGGTAACGAGCAGTACTTC
clone_size: .; d_call: TRBD2; cdr3_length: 17; j_call: TRBJ2-1; v_call: TRBV7-8; cdr3_aa: CASSPTSGRPSYNEQFF; cdr3_nt: TGTGCCAGCAGCCCCACTAGCGGGAGACCGTCCTACAATGAGCAGTTCTTC
clone_size: .; d_call: TRBD2; cdr3_length: 18; j_call: TRBJ2-2; v_call: TRBV6-1; cdr3_aa: CASSVRASGGFKDGELFF; cdr3_nt: TGTGCCAGCAGTGTCCGGGCTAGCGGGGGGTTCAAGGATGGGGAGCTGTTTTTT
clone_size: .; d_call: .; cdr3_length: 13; j_call: TRBJ1-1; v_call: TRBV7-9; cdr3_aa: CASRQASNTEAFF; cdr3_nt: TGTGCCAGCAGACAAGCGTCGAACACTGAAGCTTTCTTT
clone_size: .; d_call: .; cdr3_length: 16; j_call: TRBJ2-7; v_call: TRBV5-1; cdr3_aa: CASSQKAGFLTYEQYF; cdr3_nt: TGCGCCAGCAGCCAAAAGGCGGGTTTCCTCACCTACGAGCAGTACTTC
clone_size: .; d_call: TRBD1; cdr3_length: 15; j_call: TRBJ2-2; v_call: TRBV7-9; cdr3_aa: CASSFDREYQGELFF; cdr3_nt: TGTGCCAGCAGCTTCGACAGGGAATATCAGGGGGAGCTGTTTTTT
clone_size: .; d_call: .; cdr3_length: 14; j_call: TRBJ1-3; v_call: TRBV28; cdr3_aa: CASRTARSGNTIYF; cdr3_nt: TGTGCCAGCAGGACTGCGCGCTCTGGAAACACCATATATTTT
clone_size: .; d_call: .; cdr3_length: 14; j_call: TRBJ2-7; v_call: TRBV4-1; cdr3_aa: CASSRTGQSYEQYF; cdr3_nt: TGCGCCAGCAGCCGTACAGGGCAGAGCTACGAGCAGTACTTC
clone_size: .; d_call: .; cdr3_length: 16; j_call: TRBJ2-5; v_call: TRBV5-1; cdr3_aa: CASTPITGPIKETQYF; cdr3_nt: TGCGCCAGCACCCCGATAACAGGGCCAATTAAAGAGACCCAGTACTTC
clone_size: .; d_call: TRBD1; cdr3_length: 15; j_call: TRBJ1-2; v_call: TRBV10-3; cdr3_aa: CAISESGQGEYGYTF; cdr3_nt: TGTGCCATCAGTGAGTCGGGACAGGGGGAATATGGCTACACCTTC
clone_size: once; d_call: TRBD1; cdr3_length: 17; j_call: TRBJ1-4; v_call: TRBV18; cdr3_aa: CASSRHRTGSTNEKLFF; cdr3_nt: TGTGCCAGCTCACGACATAGGACAGGGAGCACTAATGAAAAACTGTTTTTT
clone_size: .; d_call: .; cdr3_length: 13; j_call: TRBJ1-2; v_call: TRBV6-5; cdr3_aa: CASSRRDYYGYTF; cdr3_nt: TGTGCCAGCAGCAGGAGGGATTACTATGGCTACACCTTC
clone_size: .; d_call: .; cdr3_length: 15; j_call: TRBJ2-5; v_call: TRBV14; cdr3_aa: CASSQVPGSRETQYF; cdr3_nt: TGTGCCAGCAGCCAAGTTCCGGGAAGCCGAGAGACCCAGTACTTC
clone_size: .; d_call: .; cdr3_length: 15; j_call: TRBJ2-7; v_call: TRBV29-1; cdr3_aa: CSVEDEGTVTYEQYF; cdr3_nt: TGCAGCGTTGAAGATGAAGGGACTGTTACCTACGAGCAGTACTTC
clone_size: .; d_call: .; cdr3_length: 13; j_call: TRBJ2-3; v_call: TRBV27; cdr3_aa: CASSYRRTDTQYF; cdr3_nt: TGTGCCAGCAGTTACCGGAGGACTGATACGCAGTATTTT
clone_size: .; d_call: .; cdr3_length: 20; j_call: TRBJ2-1; v_call: TRBV28; cdr3_aa: CASSLRTGARGGRVYNEQFF; cdr3_nt: TGTGCCAGCAGTTTGAGGACAGGGGCGCGGGGCGGGAGGGTGTACAATGAGCAGTTCTTC
clone_size: .; d_call: .; cdr3_length: 13; j_call: TRBJ2-3; v_call: TRBV29-1; cdr3_aa: CSAIGVTGDTQYF; cdr3_nt: TGCAGCGCCATAGGGGTCACCGGAGATACGCAGTATTTT
clone_size: .; d_call: TRBD1; cdr3_length: 17; j_call: TRBJ1-3; v_call: TRBV2; cdr3_aa: CASSEVDRAGSGNTIYF; cdr3_nt: TGTGCCAGCAGTGAAGTGGACAGGGCTGGCTCTGGAAACACCATATATTTT
clone_size: .; d_call: TRBD1; cdr3_length: 15; j_call: TRBJ1-1; v_call: TRBV4-1; cdr3_aa: CASSQDRVENTEAFF; cdr3_nt: TGCGCCAGCAGCCAGGACAGGGTGGAGAACACTGAAGCTTTCTTT